This T cell receptor (beta chain) stems from a study of monozygotic twins with inflammatory bowel disease. Germline V gene lookup returns CDR1 MNHNS and CDR2 SASEGT. CDR3 length: 13 residues. TCRdb reprocessed the 5' RACE reads; each CDR3 protein has one entry and no DNA is given. The sample includes over 90,000 distinct CDR3 sequences. The rearrangement uses TRBV6-1 and TRBJ2-7. The specimen sequenced was blood. This receptor was obtained from a human donor with ulcerative colitis or Crohn's disease, or a healthy co-twin of an affected twin (not recorded which). The CDR3 spells CASTEGIGSEEYF.